This entry concerns a single T cell receptor (beta chain). Its cognate antigen is unknown. The source of the sample is a study of T cell responses to AZD1222 COVID-19 vaccine. General study results and limits: Elevations in Spike-specific TCR breadth and depth followed administration of two AZD1222 doses.

Repertoires were generated with immunoSEQ multiplex PCR, while TCRdb's copy carries only in-frame clones and drops some. In the table there are 89,000 or so clones, roughly 84% of which are singletons. This sequence was found in an adult who received the AZD1222 COVID-19 vaccine. This specimen was peripheral blood, taken 28 days after the second AZD1222 dose.

In nucleotides, the CDR3 is TGTGCCAGCAGCTTAGGGGGGACTCAAGATGGCTACACCTTC. Its translation: CASSLGGTQDGYTF. V is TRBV11-2 and J is TRBJ1-2, with D maybe TRBD1 (5 bases). Trimming removed 1 base from V and 6 bases from J, with 12 bases in between. This CDR3 contains 14 residues. Germline CDR1 is SGHAT and CDR2 is FQNNGV. The whole variable domain, remainder taken from reference TRBV11-2 and TRBJ1-2, is EAGVAQSPRYKIIEKRQSVAFWCNPISGHATLYWYQQILGQGPKLLIQFQNNGVVDDSQLPKDRFSAERLKGVDSTLKIQPAKLEDSAVYLCASSLGGTQDGYTFGSGTRLTVV.